The clone carrying this TCR beta chain occurred a few times. The data originate from a study of T cell changes during pregnancy in multiple sclerosis. Assay used: immunoSEQ multiplex PCR; TCRdb lists only in-frame clones, some missing. This sample yields about 46,000 clones, of which almost 95% are seen a single time; 0.37% belongs to the top ten. V lost 4 bases and J 1 base, leaving 10 bases between the germline ends. The CDR3 loop spans 14 amino acids. From germline, CDR1 is SNHLY and CDR2 FYNNEI. The sequencing here drew on CD4+ T cells from peripheral blood mononuclear cells, taken in the second trimester of pregnancy. This sequence was found in a female donor in good health, enrolled as a control in a pregnancy study. This sequence joins TRBV2 and TRBJ1-1; weak D call: TRBD1 (6 bases). CDR3 protein: CASSVRGTNTEAFF. CDR3 sequence (DNA): TGTGCCAGCAGTGTTAGGGGGACGAACACTGAAGCTTTCTTT.